The rows below give T cell receptor beta chains drawn from one sample of a study of blood T cell repertoires in COVID-19. Profiled with immunoSEQ multiplex PCR; TCRdb holds only in-frame clones, not every one. The table has about 250,000 clones, about 80% seen once. Input material: peripheral blood. The receptors here all came from a man aged 80 or over with acute or convalescent COVID-19. CDR3s include the opening cysteine and the closing phenylalanine or tryptophan. D genes are given only for firm matches. The size entry is marked missing in some rows and otherwise reads once, few, many or a size class.

abundance,d_gene,j_gene,v_gene,CDR3nt,CDR3aa
few,TRBD2,TRBJ2-7,TRBV10-2,TGCGCCAGCAGTGAGTCGAGGGGACTAGCGGACTCCTACGAGCAGTACTTC,CASSESRGLADSYEQYF
.,.,TRBJ1-1,TRBV9,TGTGCCAGCAGCGTAGAAAGCAGGGGTAACACTGAAGCTTTCTTT,CASSVESRGNTEAFF
.,TRBD2,TRBJ2-7,TRBV9,TGTGCCAGCAGCCCCGGGACTAGCGGGAGCAGGGAGCAGTACTTC,CASSPGTSGSREQYF
.,TRBD2,TRBJ2-2,TRBV25-1,TGTGCCAGCAAGCCGGGACTAGTCATCTCCGGGGAGCTGTTTTTT,CASKPGLVISGELFF
once,.,TRBJ1-5,TRBV28,TGTGCCAGCAGTGCTAGTCAGGGTGGGCATTTT,CASSASQGGHF
.,.,TRBJ1-1,TRBV24-1,TGTGCCACGTCAGGGGAATTGAACACTGAAGCTTTCTTT,CATSGELNTEAFF
.,.,TRBJ2-1,TRBV6-5,TGTGCCAGCAGAACAGGGTATGAGCAGTTCTTC,CASRTGYEQFF
.,.,TRBJ1-2,TRBV9,TGTGCCAGCAGCGTAGATTCCCGGACTTTACCGGGAGGCTACACCTTC,CASSVDSRTLPGGYTF
.,.,TRBJ2-7,TRBV19,TGTGCCAGTAGCCCCCGGGACATCATATCCTACGAGCAGTACTTC,CASSPRDIISYEQYF
.,TRBD1,TRBJ2-7,TRBV10-1,TGCGCCAGCAGTCCCCCGGGACAGGGCCGCCGGGAGCAGTACTTC,CASSPPGQGRREQYF
once,.,TRBJ2-1,TRBV7-3,TGTGCCAGCAGCTTAATGGCCGGGAGCGGATATGAGCAGTTCTTC,CASSLMAGSGYEQFF
.,.,TRBJ2-7,TRBV7-9,TGTGCCAGCAGCCGCAAAGCGGACGAGCAGTACTTC,CASSRKADEQYF
few,TRBD1,TRBJ1-4,TRBV7-9,TGTGCCAGCAGCCCAGCGACAGGGTATGATGAAAAACTGTTTTTT,CASSPATGYDEKLFF
once,TRBD2,TRBJ2-1,TRBV25-1,TGTGCCAGCCACCGTGGGGGGGAAGGTCGGAATGAGCAGTTCTTC,CASHRGGEGRNEQFF
.,TRBD1,TRBJ1-2,TRBV30,TGTGCCTCGCCGGGACAGGGCAACTATGGCTACACCTTC,CASPGQGNYGYTF
.,.,TRBJ2-3,TRBV6-5,TGTGCCAGCAGGGCAGGGGGCACAGATACGCAGTATTTT,CASRAGGTDTQYF
.,TRBD1,TRBJ1-1,TRBV27,TGTGCCAGCGGATCTTCGGGACAGGGGGCGAGCACTGAAGCTTTCTTT,CASGSSGQGASTEAFF
once,.,TRBJ1-4,TRBV11-2,TGTGCCAGCAGCTTAGGAGCAGGGAACGAAAAACTGTTTTTT,CASSLGAGNEKLFF
few,.,TRBJ2-7,TRBV2,TGTGCCAGCAGCGTACAGGGTTACGAGCAGTACTTC,CASSVQGYEQYF
.,.,TRBJ1-4,TRBV5-4,TGTGCCAGCAGCTTAAGCCGAGAAACTAATGAAAAACTGTTTTTT,CASSLSRETNEKLFF
.,TRBD1,TRBJ2-7,TRBV5-1,TGCGCCAGCAGCTTAGGGGACAGGGTAACCAACGAGCAGTACTTC,CASSLGDRVTNEQYF
once,TRBD1,TRBJ1-2,TRBV6-1,TGTGCCAGCAGTGAAGAGTGGACAGGGAAAGGCTACACCTTC,CASSEEWTGKGYTF
once,.,TRBJ2-1,TRBV19,TGTGCCAGTAGTTTCAACTACAATGAGCAGTTCTTC,CASSFNYNEQFF
.,TRBD1,TRBJ2-3,TRBV27,TGTGCCAGCAGAATACAGGGGGGCACAGATACGCAGTATTTT,CASRIQGGTDTQYF
.,.,TRBJ1-4,TRBV14,TGTGCCAGCAGCCAAGTTCGGGGGGCGGGCGGTGAAAAACTGTTTTTT,CASSQVRGAGGEKLFF
.,.,TRBJ2-7,TRBV18,TGTGCCAGCTCACCAGACAGAAGCTCCTACGAGCAGTACTTC,CASSPDRSSYEQYF
.,.,TRBJ2-7,TRBV12-3/TRBV12-4,TGTGCCAGTGGAAGGAGGAACGAGCAGTACTTC,CASGRRNEQYF
.,.,TRBJ1-5,TRBV6-5,TGTGCCAGCATTCTAGACAGGAGCCCCAATCAGCCCCAGCATTTT,CASILDRSPNQPQHF
.,.,TRBJ1-3,TRBV30,TGTGCCTGGAGTGGAGACCGAGGCTCTGGAAACACCATATATTTT,CAWSGDRGSGNTIYF
once,TRBD1,TRBJ1-5,TRBV5-5,TGTGCCAGCAGCCCTCGGACAGGGGGGGATCAGCCCCAGCATTTT,CASSPRTGGDQPQHF
once,TRBD2,TRBJ2-1,TRBV28,TGTGCCAGCAGTGAACCAGCGGGGGGGAACAATGAGCAGTTCTTC,CASSEPAGGNNEQFF
.,TRBD2,TRBJ2-1,TRBV29-1,TGCAGCGTTGAAGGGGCGGGAGGGGAGTTAAATGAGCAGTTCTTC,CSVEGAGGELNEQFF
.,TRBD1,TRBJ2-7,TRBV6-5,TGTGCCAGCAGTTACTCGCCAGGGGGTCCATACGAGCAGTACTTC,CASSYSPGGPYEQYF
once,.,TRBJ1-2,TRBV2,TGTGCCAGCAGTGCAGTAAACTATGGCTACACCTTC,CASSAVNYGYTF
.,.,TRBJ1-5,TRBV7-9,TGTGCCAGCAGCCCCAGCGGGGGCTACAATCAGCCCCAGCATTTT,CASSPSGGYNQPQHF
.,TRBD1,TRBJ2-7,TRBV7-9,TGTGCCAGCAGCGTGGGACAGGGGGTCACACGGGAGCAGTACTTC,CASSVGQGVTREQYF
.,TRBD1,TRBJ1-2,TRBV6-5,TGTGCCAGCAGTAAGGGGGGACAGGGAATCTATGGCTACACCTTC,CASSKGGQGIYGYTF
.,.,TRBJ2-1,TRBV6-6,TGTGCCAGCAGTCCCGGACAGTACAATGAGCAGTTCTTC,CASSPGQYNEQFF
.,.,TRBJ1-5,TRBV25-1,TGTGCCAGCAGTGAGGCCACAGGTTACAATCAGCCCCAGCATTTT,CASSEATGYNQPQHF
.,TRBD1,TRBJ1-2,TRBV19,TGTGCCAGTAAGGGGACAGGGGGCAGGAGGGACTATGGCTACACCTTC,CASKGTGGRRDYGYTF
.,TRBD1,TRBJ2-7,TRBV18,TGTGCCAGCTCACCACTCGGACAGGGATCCAACGAGCAGTACTTC,CASSPLGQGSNEQYF
.,TRBD1,TRBJ2-7,TRBV6-5,TGTGCCAGCAGTTACGATCAGGGGGCTTACGAGCAGTACTTC,CASSYDQGAYEQYF